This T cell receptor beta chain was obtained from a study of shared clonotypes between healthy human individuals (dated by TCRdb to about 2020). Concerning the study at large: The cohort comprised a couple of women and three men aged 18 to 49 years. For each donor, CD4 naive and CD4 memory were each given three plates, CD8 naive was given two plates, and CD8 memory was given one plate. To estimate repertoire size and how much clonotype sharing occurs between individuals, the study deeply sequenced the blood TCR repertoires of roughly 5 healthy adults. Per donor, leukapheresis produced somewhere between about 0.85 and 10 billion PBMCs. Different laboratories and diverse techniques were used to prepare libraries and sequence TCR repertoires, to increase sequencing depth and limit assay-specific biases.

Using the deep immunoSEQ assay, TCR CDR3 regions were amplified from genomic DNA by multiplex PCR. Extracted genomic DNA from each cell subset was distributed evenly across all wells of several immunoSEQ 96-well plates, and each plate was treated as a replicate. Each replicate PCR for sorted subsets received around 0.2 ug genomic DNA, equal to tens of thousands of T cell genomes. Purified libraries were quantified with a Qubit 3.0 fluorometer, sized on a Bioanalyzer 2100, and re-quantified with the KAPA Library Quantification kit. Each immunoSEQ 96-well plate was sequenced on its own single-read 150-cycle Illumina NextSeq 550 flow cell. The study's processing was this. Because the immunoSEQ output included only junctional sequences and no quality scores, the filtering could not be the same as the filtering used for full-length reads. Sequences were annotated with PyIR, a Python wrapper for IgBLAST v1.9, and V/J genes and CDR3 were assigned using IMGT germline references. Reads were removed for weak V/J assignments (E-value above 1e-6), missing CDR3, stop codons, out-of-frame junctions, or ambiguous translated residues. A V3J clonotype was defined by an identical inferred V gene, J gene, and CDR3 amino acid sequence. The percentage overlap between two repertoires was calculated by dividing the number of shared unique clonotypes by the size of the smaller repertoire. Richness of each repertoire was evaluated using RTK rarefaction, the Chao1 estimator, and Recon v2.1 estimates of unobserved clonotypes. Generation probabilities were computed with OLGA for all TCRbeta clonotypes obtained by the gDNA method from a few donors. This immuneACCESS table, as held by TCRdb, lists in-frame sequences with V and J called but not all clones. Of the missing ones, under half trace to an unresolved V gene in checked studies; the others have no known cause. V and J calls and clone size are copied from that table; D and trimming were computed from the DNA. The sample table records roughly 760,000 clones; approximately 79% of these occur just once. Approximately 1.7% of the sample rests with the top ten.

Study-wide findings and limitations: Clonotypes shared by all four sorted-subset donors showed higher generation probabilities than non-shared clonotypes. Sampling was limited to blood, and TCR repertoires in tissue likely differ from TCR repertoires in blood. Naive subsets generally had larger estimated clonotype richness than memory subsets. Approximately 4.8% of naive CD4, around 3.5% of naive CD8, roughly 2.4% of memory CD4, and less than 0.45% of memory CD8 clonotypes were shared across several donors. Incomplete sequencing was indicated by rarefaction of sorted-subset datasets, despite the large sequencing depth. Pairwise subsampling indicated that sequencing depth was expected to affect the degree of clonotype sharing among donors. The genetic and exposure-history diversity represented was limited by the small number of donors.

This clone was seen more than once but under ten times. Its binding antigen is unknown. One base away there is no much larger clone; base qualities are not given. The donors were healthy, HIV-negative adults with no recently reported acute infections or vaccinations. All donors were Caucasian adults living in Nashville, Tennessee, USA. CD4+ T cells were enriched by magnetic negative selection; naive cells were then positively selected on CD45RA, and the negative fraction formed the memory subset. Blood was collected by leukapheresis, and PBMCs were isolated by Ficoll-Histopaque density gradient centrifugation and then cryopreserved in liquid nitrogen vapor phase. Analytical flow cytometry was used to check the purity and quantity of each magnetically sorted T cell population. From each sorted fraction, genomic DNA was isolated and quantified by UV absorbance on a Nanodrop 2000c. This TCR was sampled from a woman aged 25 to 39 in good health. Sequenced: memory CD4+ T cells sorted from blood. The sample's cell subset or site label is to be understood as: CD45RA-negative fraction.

The DNA sequence follows: TGTGCCAGTAGTTCCCGGGGACCTGCAACTAATGAAAAACTGTTTTTT. It translates as CASSSRGPATNEKLFF. The chain joins TRBV19 to TRBJ1-4; possibly the D gene is TRBD1, per 5 matching bases. CDR1 LNHDA and CDR2 SQIVND are derived from the germline V gene (reference sequence). Trimming costs V 5 bases and J 0 bases, and their ends lie 13 bases apart. From the cysteine up to the phenylalanine, the CDR3 has a length of 16 residues. The kept DNA is CDR3 alone, 48 bases in frame from the first base.